The 8 T cell receptor beta chains reported below all come from one sample, sequenced in a study of metastatic and nonmetastatic thyroid tumors. TCRdb re-analyzed the PCR reads using MiXCR. The table includes about 24,000 clones, about 24% detected once. All patients were untreated before thyroid surgery. Sequencing was performed on tumor tissue. These receptors were collected from a male donor with papillary thyroid cancer or a benign thyroid nodule (not recorded which). Some clones in this sample may be carry-over from other donors' samples.

This chain joins TRBV6-4 and TRBJ2-1; D not resolved. The CDR3 length is 13 residues. Germline-derived CDR1 and CDR2 are MRHNA and SNTAGT. The germline V and J ends were trimmed by 5 bases and 9 bases, with 14 bases remaining between them. As DNA, the CDR3 is TGTGCCAGCAGTCCAGGCCCTCGATGTGAGCAGTTCTTC. The encoded protein is CASSPGPRCEQFF.

There are many counts of this clone. The J gene is TRBJ1-6, the V gene TRBV6-1, with D tentatively TRBD1 (5 bases). V lost 8 bases and J 4 bases, leaving 18 bases between the germline ends. This CDR3 has 16 amino acids. Germline values: CDR1 MNHNS, CDR2 SASEGT. CDR3 sequence reads: CASRERWGRYNSPLHF. In DNA form, the CDR3 reads TGTGCCAGCCGGGAGAGGTGGGGGAGGTATAATTCACCCCTCCACTTT.

This clone has at least ten counts. J is TRBJ1-4 and V is TRBV24-1; D remains unclear. The germline V and J ends were trimmed by 6 bases and 0 bases, with 19 bases remaining between them. This CDR3 spans 18 amino acids. Germline values: CDR1 KGHDR, CDR2 SFDVKD. The CDR3 coding sequence is TGTGCCACCAGTTGGGCAGAACCGGCCCGTACAACTAATGAAAAACTGTTTTTT. Its translation is CATSWAEPARTTNEKLFF.

The table lists this clone with many counts. The genes are TRBV6-1 and TRBJ2-1, with 13 nucleotides matching TRBD2. This CDR3 has 14 residues. The germline V gene encodes CDR1 MNHNS and CDR2 SASEGT. Trimming at V came to 6 bases and at J to 12 bases, leaving 8 bases not matched to a gene. CDR3 protein: CASSFGTSGMVQFF. In DNA form, the CDR3 reads TGTGCCAGCAGCTTCGGGACTAGCGGGATGGTGCAGTTCTTC.

In this sample, this clone turned up many times. The rearrangement links TRBV28 to TRBJ1-1, with a weak D call TRBD1 (6 bases). This CDR3 has 14 amino acids. Germline CDR1 and CDR2: MDHEN and SYDVKM. Trimming removed 3 bases from V and 4 bases from J, with 12 bases in between. The CDR3 here is CASSFTGISTEAFF. CDR3 coding DNA: TGTGCCAGCAGTTTCACAGGGATAAGCACTGAAGCTTTCTTT.

The sample holds many counts of this clone. The V call is TRBV7-9, the J call TRBJ1-2; D possibly corresponds to TRBD1 (5 bases). Between the trimmed V and J ends, which lost 8 bases and 8 bases, there was a span of 15 bases. The length of the CDR3 is 12 residues. Looked up from germline, CDR1 is SEHNR and CDR2 is FQNEAQ (reference sequence). CDR3 in amino acids: CASSLGGGGYTF. CDR3 DNA sequence: TGTGCCAGCTCTCTTGGGGGGGGAGGCTACACCTTC.

Points on this clone: A junction boundary mismatches the germline segment, possibly from a read error. The genes are TRBV28 and TRBJ2-7; D may match TRBD1 or TRBD2 (5 bases each). CDR3 size: 14 residues. Germline values: CDR1 MDHEN, CDR2 SYDVKM. The CDR3: CSSSWSQGVRKQYF. Written as DNA, the CDR3 is TGTTCCAGCAGTTGGAGTCAGGGAGTTCGCAAGCAGTACTTC.

This clone was seen at least ten times. The chain joins TRBV4-1 to TRBJ2-1, with TRBD2 matching over 11 bases. CDR1 MGHRA and CDR2 YSYEKL come from the germline V gene. The CDR3 is 16 amino acids. With V trimmed by 4 bases and J by 0 bases, 2 bases remained unmatched. This chain's CDR3 is CASSPTSGSSYNEQFF. The CDR3, as DNA: TGCGCCAGCAGCCCTACTAGCGGGAGCTCCTACAATGAGCAGTTCTTC.